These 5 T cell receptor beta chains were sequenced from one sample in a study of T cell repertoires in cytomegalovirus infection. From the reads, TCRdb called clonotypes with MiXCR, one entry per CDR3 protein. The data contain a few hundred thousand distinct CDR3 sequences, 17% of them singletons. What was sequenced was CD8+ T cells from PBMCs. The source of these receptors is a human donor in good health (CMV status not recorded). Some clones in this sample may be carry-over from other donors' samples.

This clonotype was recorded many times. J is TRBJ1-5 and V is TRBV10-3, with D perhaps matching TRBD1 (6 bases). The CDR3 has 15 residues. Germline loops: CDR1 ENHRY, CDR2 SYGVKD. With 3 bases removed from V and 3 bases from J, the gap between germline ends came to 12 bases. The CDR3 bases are TGTGCCATCAGTGACGAGGGACACCTCAATCAGCCCCAGCATTTT. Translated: CAISDEGHLNQPQHF.

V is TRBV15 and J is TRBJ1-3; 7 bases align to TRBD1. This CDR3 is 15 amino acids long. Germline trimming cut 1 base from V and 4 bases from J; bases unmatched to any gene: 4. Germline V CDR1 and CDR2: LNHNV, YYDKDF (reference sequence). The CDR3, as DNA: TGTGCCACCAGCAGAGGATCGACAGGGGGAAACACCATATATTTT. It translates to CATSRGSTGGNTIYF.

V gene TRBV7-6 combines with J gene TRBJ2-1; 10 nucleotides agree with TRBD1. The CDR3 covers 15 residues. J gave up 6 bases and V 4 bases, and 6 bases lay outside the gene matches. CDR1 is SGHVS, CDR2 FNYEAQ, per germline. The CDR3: CASSSGQGFTNEQFF. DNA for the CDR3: TGTGCCAGCAGCTCGGGACAGGGGTTCACCAATGAGCAGTTCTTC.

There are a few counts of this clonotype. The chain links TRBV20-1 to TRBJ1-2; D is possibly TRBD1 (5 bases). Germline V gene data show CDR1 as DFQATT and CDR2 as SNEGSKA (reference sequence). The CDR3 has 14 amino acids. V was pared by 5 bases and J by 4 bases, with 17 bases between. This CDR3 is CSAFTGTETYGYTF. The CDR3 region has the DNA TGCAGTGCTTTTACCGGGACGGAGACCTATGGCTACACCTTC.

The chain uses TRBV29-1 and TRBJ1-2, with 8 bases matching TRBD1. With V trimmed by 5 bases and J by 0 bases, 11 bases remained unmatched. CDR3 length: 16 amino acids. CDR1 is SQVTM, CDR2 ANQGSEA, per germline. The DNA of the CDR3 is TGCAGCGTTCCCGCAGGGGGCATAGGCGCTAACTATGGCTACACCTTC. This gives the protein CSVPAGGIGANYGYTF. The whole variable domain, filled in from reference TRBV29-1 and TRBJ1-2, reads SAVISQKPSRDICQRGTSLTIQCQVDSQVTMMFWYRQQPGQSLTLIATANQGSEATYESGFVIDKFPISRPNLTFSTLTVSNMSPEDSSIYLCSVPAGGIGANYGYTFGSGTRLTVV.